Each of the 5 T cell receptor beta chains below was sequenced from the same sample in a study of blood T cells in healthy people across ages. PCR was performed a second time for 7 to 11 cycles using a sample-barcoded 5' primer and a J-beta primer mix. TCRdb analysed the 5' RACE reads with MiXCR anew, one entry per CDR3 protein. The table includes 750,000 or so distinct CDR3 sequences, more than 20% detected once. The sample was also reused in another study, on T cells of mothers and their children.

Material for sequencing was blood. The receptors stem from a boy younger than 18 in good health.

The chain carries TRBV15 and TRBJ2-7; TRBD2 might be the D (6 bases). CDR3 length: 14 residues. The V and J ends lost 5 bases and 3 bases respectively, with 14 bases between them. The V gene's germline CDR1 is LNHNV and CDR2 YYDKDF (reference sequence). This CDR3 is CATSSPGLFYEQYF. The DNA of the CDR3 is TGTGCCACCAGCTCACCCGGACTATTCTACGAGCAGTACTTC.

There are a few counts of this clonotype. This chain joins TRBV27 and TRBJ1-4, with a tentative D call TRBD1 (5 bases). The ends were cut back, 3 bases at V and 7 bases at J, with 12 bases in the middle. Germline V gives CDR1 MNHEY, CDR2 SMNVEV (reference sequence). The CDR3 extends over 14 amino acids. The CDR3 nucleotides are TGTGCCAGCAGTTTGCACCCTGGGGGTGAAAAACTGTTTTTT. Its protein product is CASSLHPGGEKLFF.

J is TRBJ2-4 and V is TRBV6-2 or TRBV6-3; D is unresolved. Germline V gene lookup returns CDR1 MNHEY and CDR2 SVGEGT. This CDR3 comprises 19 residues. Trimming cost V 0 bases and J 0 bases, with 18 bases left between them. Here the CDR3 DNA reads TGTGCCAGCAGTTACTCCGCTCCCTACATCGATATAGCCAAAAACATTCAGTACTTC. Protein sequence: CASSYSAPYIDIAKNIQYF.

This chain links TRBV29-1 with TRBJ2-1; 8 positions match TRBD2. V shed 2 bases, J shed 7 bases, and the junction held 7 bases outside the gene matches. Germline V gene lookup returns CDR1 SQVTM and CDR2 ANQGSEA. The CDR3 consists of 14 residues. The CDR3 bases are TGCAGCGTTGAACGGCGACGGGGGGGGAATGAGCAGTTCTTC. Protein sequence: CSVERRRGGNEQFF.

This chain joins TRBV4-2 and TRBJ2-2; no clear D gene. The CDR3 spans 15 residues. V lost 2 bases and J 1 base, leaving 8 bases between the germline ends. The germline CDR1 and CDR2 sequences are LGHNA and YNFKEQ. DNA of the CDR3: TGTGCCAGCAGCCAAACCCGGCAGAACACCGGGGAGCTGTTTTTT. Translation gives CASSQTRQNTGELFF.